Below are 12 T cell receptor beta chains sequenced from a single sample in a study of cytomegalovirus exposure and HLA in healthy donors. PCR primers comprised 60 Vbeta and 13 Jbeta primers. Profiling relied on immunoSEQ multiplex PCR, and the TCRdb table lists in-frame clones only, not all of them. This table has about 140,000 clones, around four fifths appearing once. Material for sequencing was PBMCs. The receptors were sampled from a man aged 30 to 45 in good health and CMV-seropositive.

The chain couples TRBV5-4 to TRBJ1-2; D possibly corresponds to TRBD1 (5 bases). Germline V lookup: CDR1 SGHNT, CDR2 YYREEE (reference sequence). This CDR3 has 14 residues. The V end lost 5 bases, the J end lost 5 bases, and 16 bases lay between the germline ends. In nucleotides, the CDR3 is TGTGCCAGCAGTTCCTCGGGGGGTTGGTATGGCTACACCTTC. Translation gives CASSSSGGWYGYTF.

This sequence joins TRBV28 and TRBJ1-2; a weak D match, TRBD1 (6 bases). Germline lookup yields CDR1 MDHEN and CDR2 SYDVKM. The CDR3 is 13 amino acids. Deletions cut 3 bases from V and 2 bases from J, with 7 bases between. Written as DNA, the CDR3 is TGTGCCAGCAGTTTTCAGGGGAACTATGGCTACACCTTC. Translating it yields CASSFQGNYGYTF.

In this sample, this clone turned up once. The V and J genes are TRBV19 and TRBJ1-1, with 7 bases fitting TRBD1. Germline CDR1 LNHDA, CDR2 SQIVND (reference sequence). Unmatched junction bases numbered 11, after V lost 3 bases and J lost 1 base. This CDR3 contains 17 residues. CDR3 bases: TGTGCCAGTAGTATTACCTCCGTCTGGACAGGGAACACTGAAGCTTTCTTT. Translation gives CASSITSVWTGNTEAFF.

This clone was detected a few times. This chain connects TRBV7-6 to TRBJ2-7, with D possibly being TRBD2 (5 bases). CDR3 length equals 14 residues. V lost 5 bases to trimming and J lost 6 bases, with 17 bases between them. Germline V gene data show CDR1 as SGHVS and CDR2 as FNYEAQ. CDR3 in amino acids: CASSPNLAGPEQYF. The CDR3 DNA reads TGTGCCAGCAGCCCGAATTTGGCGGGTCCCGAGCAGTACTTC.

The rearrangement joins TRBV7-3 to TRBJ2-7; D remains ambiguous. V was pared by 1 base and J by 4 bases, with 8 bases between. Germline assignment: CDR1 SGHTA and CDR2 FQGTGA. There are 13 residues in the CDR3. The CDR3 spells CASSLKPGYEQYF. In DNA form, the CDR3 reads TGTGCCAGCAGCTTAAAGCCGGGTTACGAGCAGTACTTC.

This clone appeared a few times. The junction departs from germline at one end; a sequencing error may be responsible. The rearrangement links TRBV19 to TRBJ2-5; the match to TRBD1 covers 7 bases. Germline V lookup: CDR1 LNHDA, CDR2 SQIVND (reference sequence). The CDR3 extends over 13 amino acids. CDR3 nucleotide sequence: TGTGCCAGTAGTACGGGACAGCAAGAGGCCCAGTACTTC. This encodes CASSTGQQEAQYF. The full variable domain, its missing parts supplied by reference TRBV19 and TRBJ2-5, is DGGITQSPKYLFRKEGQNVTLSCEQNLNHDAMYWYRQDPGQGLRLIYYSQIVNDFQKGDIAEGYSVSREKKESFPLTVTSAQKNPTAFYLCASSTGQQEAQYFGPGTRLLVL.

The chain employs TRBV7-8 and TRBJ2-7, with 7 bases that match TRBD1. The CDR3 spans 15 residues. Germline V gene lookup returns CDR1 SGHVS and CDR2 FQNEAQ. With V trimmed by 2 bases and J by 1 base, 5 bases remained unmatched. The chain's CDR3 is CASSLTTGPSYEQYF. CDR3 nucleotides: TGTGCCAGCAGCTTAACGACAGGGCCTTCCTACGAGCAGTACTTC. The entire variable domain, with the rest obtained from reference TRBV7-8 and TRBJ2-7, is as follows: GAGVSQSPRYKVAKRGQDVALRCDPISGHVSLFWYQQALGQGPEFLTYFQNEAQLDKSGLPSDRFFAERPEGSVSTLKIQRTQQEDSAVYLCASSLTTGPSYEQYFGPGTRLTVT.

The chain carries TRBV4-1 and TRBJ1-4, with no clear D. Germline loops: CDR1 MGHRA, CDR2 YSYEKL. V shed 0 bases and J shed 8 bases, with 22 bases lying between them. The length of the CDR3 is 18 residues. CDR3 DNA sequence: TGCGCCAGCAGCCAAGAGCATCTGAGGGTTGGAGAGGGCGAAAAACTGTTTTTT. It translates to CASSQEHLRVGEGEKLFF.

The chain carries TRBV5-1 and TRBJ2-7; 10 positions agree with TRBD2. V was pared by 0 bases and J by 4 bases, with 7 bases of the junction left unmatched. Germline lookup yields CDR1 SGHRS and CDR2 YFSETQ. The CDR3 runs 16 residues. For the CDR3, the DNA is TGCGCCAGCAGCTTGGGCTCGACTAGCGGGCTATACGAGCAGTACTTC. Its protein is CASSLGSTSGLYEQYF.

This clone was seen more than once but under ten times. The gene calls are TRBV5-8 and TRBJ2-7; 12 bases fit TRBD2. The V and J ends lost 0 bases and 3 bases, in that order; junction bases with no gene match: 1. Per the germline V gene, CDR1 is SGHTS and CDR2 is YDEGEE. The CDR3 is 15 residues long. The CDR3 region is CASSLELAGGYEQYF. For the CDR3, the DNA is TGTGCCAGCAGCTTGGAACTAGCGGGAGGCTACGAGCAGTACTTC. Drawing the rest from reference TRBV5-8 and TRBJ2-7, the complete variable domain is EAGVTQSPTHLIKTRGQQATLRCSPISGHTSVYWYQQALGLGLQFLLWYDEGEERNRGNFPPRFSGRQFPNYSSELNVNALELEDSALYLCASSLELAGGYEQYFGPGTRLTVT.

The chain couples TRBV25-1 to TRBJ2-5; D ambiguous. The closer fit of TRBJ2-7 to the DNA end suggests the J call may be wrong. The CDR3 sequence is 14 residues long. The germline V gene has CDR1 MGHDK and CDR2 SYGVNS. CDR3 loop: CASSDTGDTYEQYF. The CDR3 DNA reads TGTGCCAGCAGCGACACTGGCGATACCTACGAGCAGTACTTC.

This chain joins TRBV19 and TRBJ1-1, with TRBD1 identical over 9 bases. The V gene's germline CDR1 is LNHDA and CDR2 SQIVND (reference sequence). The V segment lost 5 bases and the J segment 6 bases; nucleotides outside the gene matches: 4. This CDR3 is 13 amino acids long. The chain's CDR3 is CASSPDRGPEAFF. The CDR3 bases are TGTGCCAGTAGTCCGGACAGGGGACCTGAAGCTTTCTTT.